The 31 T cell receptor beta chains below were found in one sample sequenced in a study of T cell repertoires in cytomegalovirus infection. TCRdb reprocessed the reads via MiXCR and lists one record per CDR3 protein. Of 310,000 or so distinct CDR3 sequences listed, 17% are singletons. Sequencing was performed on PBMCs. These receptors were collected from a human donor in good health (CMV status not recorded). Some clones in this sample may be carry-over from other donors' samples.

J is TRBJ2-7 and V is TRBV12-3 or TRBV12-4; D is undetermined. Trimming pared 2 bases from V and 5 bases from J, leaving 7 bases between. This CDR3 contains 12 residues. CDR3 sequence: CASSLKKDEQYF. CDR3 nucleotides: TGTGCCAGCAGTTTAAAAAAGGACGAGCAGTACTTC.

The chain has TRBV7-6 and TRBJ2-5; TRBD2 matches at 8 bases. V shed 3 bases and J 0 bases; nucleotides not matched to a gene: 12. Germline V lookup: CDR1 SGHVS, CDR2 FNYEAQ. The CDR3 is made up of 18 amino acids. The CDR3 DNA reads TGTGCCAGCAGCTTGATTCCCTCTAGCGGGCGAAACCAAGAGACCCAGTACTTC. Translating it yields CASSLIPSSGRNQETQYF.

This chain uses TRBV7-3 with TRBJ2-2; 12 bases align to TRBD2. CDR1 and CDR2 (germline): SGHTA, FQGTGA. The J segment lost 6 bases and the V segment lost 5 bases, leaving 16 bases of the junction unmatched. The CDR3 contains 19 residues. Written as DNA, the CDR3 is TGTGCCAGCAGCGAAACGCCCTCTCTAGCGGGGGGGCCGTCCGGGGAGCTGTTTTTT. Residues: CASSETPSLAGGPSGELFF. Supplemented by reference TRBV7-3 and TRBJ2-2, the full variable domain reads GAGVSQTPSNKVTEKGKYVELRCDPISGHTALYWYRQSLGQGPEFLIYFQGTGAADDSGLPNDRFFAVRPEGSVSTLKIQRTERGDSAVYLCASSETPSLAGGPSGELFFGEGSRLTVL.

In this sample, this clonotype turned up many times. The chain employs TRBV4-1 and TRBJ2-1, with 9 nucleotides matching TRBD1. This CDR3 is built from 16 residues. Germline values: CDR1 MGHRA, CDR2 YSYEKL. Trimming cost V 4 bases and J 0 bases; bases outside gene matches: 4. The CDR3 DNA reads TGCGCCAGCAGCCGCCGGGACAGGGACTCCTACAATGAGCAGTTCTTC. As protein: CASSRRDRDSYNEQFF.

The V and J genes are TRBV5-1 and TRBJ2-6; D call uncertain. Trimming stripped 4 bases from V and 0 bases from J, with 11 bases between. This CDR3 spans 16 amino acids. The germline V gene encodes CDR1 SGHRS and CDR2 YFSETQ. CDR3 DNA: TGCGCCAGCAGCCCGGATCCGAACTCTGGGGCCAACGTCCTGACTTTC. Its translation is CASSPDPNSGANVLTF. Combining the CDR3 with reference TRBV5-1 and TRBJ2-6 gives the whole variable domain KAGVTQTPRYLIKTRGQQVTLSCSPISGHRSVSWYQQTPGQGLQFLFEYFSETQRNKGNFPGRFSGRQFSNSRSEMNVSTLELGDSALYLCASSPDPNSGANVLTFGAGSRLTVL.

The chain joins TRBV4-1 to TRBJ2-7; 8 bases agree with TRBD2. J lost 7 bases, V lost 8 bases, and 10 bases had no gene match. The CDR3 spans 13 residues. The germline gives CDR1 MGHRA, CDR2 YSYEKL. CDR3 sequence reads: CASGGGLAGEQYF. CDR3 in DNA: TGCGCCAGCGGCGGGGGGCTCGCAGGGGAGCAGTACTTC.

This clonotype was observed at least ten times. The V gene is TRBV7-2, the J gene TRBJ1-5, with D unresolved. Germline values: CDR1 SGHTA, CDR2 FQGNSA. The CDR3 length is 13 residues. Trimming cost V 4 bases and J 4 bases, with 8 bases left between them. The CDR3, as DNA: TGTGCCAGCAGCTCTGACTGGAATCAGCCCCAGCATTTT. It codes for CASSSDWNQPQHF.

There are a few counts of this clonotype. The chain carries TRBV10-3 and TRBJ1-6, with 9 bases that match TRBD1. The CDR3 is made up of 15 amino acids. Germline CDR1 reads ENHRY; CDR2 reads SYGVKD. The trim removed 7 bases at V and 6 bases at J, leaving 7 bases unmatched. Here the CDR3 DNA reads TGTGCCATCACGGGACAGGGACTGGGTAATTCACCCCTCCACTTT. As protein: CAITGQGLGNSPLHF.

The chain couples TRBV6-2 or TRBV6-3 to TRBJ1-1; D gene unclear. The germline CDR1 and CDR2 sequences are MNHEY and SVGEGT. The CDR3 covers 15 residues. V dropped 8 bases and J dropped 3 bases, with 19 bases sitting between them. CDR3 bases: TGTGCCAGCTTTCCAGGAACGACCTTTCACACTGAAGCTTTCTTT. Amino acids: CASFPGTTFHTEAFF.

This clonotype was detected many times. The chain carries TRBV28 and TRBJ1-1; possibly TRBD1 for D (5 bases). The CDR3 length is 13 residues. The germline CDR1 and CDR2 sequences are MDHEN and SYDVKM. V dropped 3 bases and J dropped 6 bases, with 11 bases sitting between them. CDR3 amino acids: CASSFGGRPEAFF. The DNA for the CDR3 is TGTGCCAGCAGTTTTGGGGGTCGTCCTGAAGCTTTCTTT.

The rearrangement uses TRBV18 and TRBJ1-5; 10 nucleotides align to TRBD1. Looked up from germline, CDR1 is KGHSH and CDR2 is LQKENI. This CDR3 comprises 16 residues. Losses at the gene ends were 2 bases for V and 4 bases for J; bases not matched to a gene: 5. For the CDR3, the DNA is TGTGCCAGCTCACCAGTTGGACAGGGGGGAAATCAGCCCCAGCATTTT. Its protein is CASSPVGQGGNQPQHF.

This clonotype was seen a few times. V usage is TRBV20-1 and J usage is TRBJ1-5, with 8 bases lining up with TRBD1. V dropped 5 bases and J dropped 1; count of bases not matched to a gene: 4. The CDR3 totals 14 residues. Germline loops: CDR1 DFQATT, CDR2 SNEGSKA (reference sequence). The DNA for the CDR3 is TGCAGTGCTGGACAGGGCATCAGCAATCAGCCCCAGCATTTT. It yields the protein CSAGQGISNQPQHF.

This clonotype was observed a handful of times. V is TRBV6-1 and J is TRBJ2-7; D perhaps matches TRBD1 (6 bases). Trimming pared 5 bases from V and 5 bases from J, leaving 13 bases between. The length of the CDR3 is 13 residues. Germline loops: CDR1 MNHNS, CDR2 SASEGT. In DNA form, the CDR3 reads TGTGCCAGCAGTCCTACCTCAGGGGACGAGCAGTACTTC. It encodes CASSPTSGDEQYF.

Points on this clonotype: Being one base from a much bigger clone, this may be a read error. No conserved phenylalanine or tryptophan ends this CDR3, so it is likely a read error. The chain uses TRBV7-2 and TRBJ2-7; perhaps TRBD2 as D (6 bases). CDR1 and CDR2 (germline): SGHTA, FQGNSA. Trimming removed 5 bases from V and 0 bases from J, with 11 bases in between. The length of the CDR3 is 14 residues. The CDR3 protein is CASSRTTLSYEQYL. CDR3 nucleotides: TGTGCCAGCAGCCGGACTACCCTCTCCTACGAGCAGTACCTC.

J is TRBJ2-7 and V is TRBV14; D remains unclear. Deletions cut 5 bases from V and 2 bases from J, with 16 bases between. This CDR3 is built from 15 residues. Germline-derived CDR1 and CDR2 are SGHDN and FVKESK. The CDR3 reads CASSEGLPPTYEQYF. The CDR3 nucleotides read TGTGCCAGCAGCGAAGGGCTCCCGCCTACCTACGAGCAGTACTTC.

In this sample, this clonotype turned up a few times. V and J are TRBV19 and TRBJ1-5, with D tentatively TRBD1 (5 bases). The germline V gene encodes CDR1 LNHDA and CDR2 SQIVND (reference sequence). The CDR3 runs 15 residues. The ends were cut back, 3 bases at V and 9 bases at J, with 18 bases in the middle. For the CDR3, the DNA is TGTGCCAGTAGTATTAGTCAGGGTTTATTTGGGCCCCAGCATTTT. As protein: CASSISQGLFGPQHF.

V gene TRBV20-1 combines with J gene TRBJ2-5; 8 bases line up with TRBD1. Germline V gene sequence: CDR1 DFQATT, CDR2 SNEGSKA (reference sequence). This CDR3 has 15 residues. V lost 6 bases and J lost 5; bases outside the gene matches: 14. In DNA, the CDR3 is TGCAGTGCCGCTGCCCCGGGACAGGTGGTGGAGACCCAGTACTTC. Its translation: CSAAAPGQVVETQYF.

This clonotype was seen more than once but under ten times. This chain connects TRBV10-3 to TRBJ1-1, with D possibly being TRBD1 (5 bases). Germline assignment: CDR1 ENHRY and CDR2 SYGVKD. The V gene lost 6 bases and the J gene lost 7 bases, with 9 bases spanning the gap. The length of the CDR3 is 11 residues. CDR3 residues: CAIRDDSEAFF. The CDR3 DNA reads TGTGCCATCAGGGACGACAGTGAAGCTTTCTTT.

This clonotype was counted only a few times. This sequence joins TRBV4-1 and TRBJ2-2; D gene unclear. Trimming cost V 0 bases and J 3 bases, with 5 bases left between them. CDR3 length: 14 amino acids. Germline lookup yields CDR1 MGHRA and CDR2 YSYEKL. This chain's CDR3 is CASSQEQYTGELFF. CDR3 sequence (DNA): TGCGCCAGCAGCCAAGAACAATACACCGGGGAGCTGTTTTTT.

The chain is built from TRBV11-2 and TRBJ1-6; D may be TRBD1 (5 bases). CDR1 and CDR2 from the germline V gene are SGHAT and FQNNGV. This CDR3 comprises 17 residues. V was cut by 1 base and J by 4 bases, with 14 bases left in between. The CDR3 DNA reads as TGTGCCAGCAGCTTAGCCTACACCGGGACGTATAATTCACCCCTCCACTTT. Protein product: CASSLAYTGTYNSPLHF.

This clonotype was counted a few times. The J gene is TRBJ2-1, the V gene TRBV7-9, with D unresolved. Germline CDR1 reads SEHNR; CDR2 reads FQNEAQ (reference sequence). V was cut by 8 bases and J by 4 bases, with 18 bases left in between. CDR3 size: 15 residues. The CDR3 DNA follows: TGTGCCAGCCACTCGAGTTTTGTGGGGTACAATGAGCAGTTCTTC. This codes for CASHSSFVGYNEQFF. The complete variable domain, with remaining parts taken from reference TRBV7-9 and TRBJ2-1, reads DTGVSQNPRHKITKRGQNVTFRCDPISEHNRLYWYRQTLGQGPEFLTYFQNEAQLEKSRLLSDRFSAERPKGSFSTLEIQRTEQGDSAMYLCASHSSFVGYNEQFFGPGTRLTVL.

This clonotype was counted at least ten times. V gene TRBV7-2 combines with J gene TRBJ2-7; 12 bases agree with TRBD2. CDR1 and CDR2 (germline): SGHTA, FQGNSA. V was clipped by 6 bases and J by 0 bases; unmatched bases: 3. CDR3 length equals 15 residues. This CDR3 reads CASSRTSGTSYEQYF. Written as DNA, the CDR3 is TGTGCCAGCAGTAGGACTAGCGGGACCTCCTACGAGCAGTACTTC. Complete variable domain (other parts from reference TRBV7-2 and TRBJ2-7): GAGVSQSPSNKVTEKGKDVELRCDPISGHTALYWYRQSLGQGLEFLIYFQGNSAPDKSGLPSDRFSAERTGGSVSTLTIQRTQQEDSAVYLCASSRTSGTSYEQYFGPGTRLTVT.

J is TRBJ2-3 and V is TRBV4-3; 12 bases are a match to TRBD2. CDR3 size: 15 residues. V was pared by 3 bases and J by 10 bases, with 8 bases of the junction left unmatched. The germline gives CDR1 LGHNA, CDR2 YSLEER. CDR3 DNA: TGCGCCAGCAGCCAGTCCGGGACTAGCGGGTGGGCGCAGTATTTT. Translation: CASSQSGTSGWAQYF.

The chain joins TRBV29-1 to TRBJ2-1; a weak D match, TRBD1 (5 bases). Deletions cut 3 bases from V and 5 bases from J, with 11 bases between. The CDR3 contains 13 residues. The germline gives CDR1 SQVTM, CDR2 ANQGSEA. The CDR3 DNA sequence: TGCAGCGTTGAGATGACAGTGAACAATGAGCAGTTCTTC. Residues: CSVEMTVNNEQFF.

This clonotype has a count of ten or more. The chain couples TRBV7-2 to TRBJ2-2; D is unclear. V was cut by 1 base and J by 9 bases, with 12 bases left in between. This CDR3 region has 14 residues. CDR1 is SGHTA, CDR2 FQGNSA, per germline. The CDR3 protein is CASSLDPGFRELFF. CDR3 DNA: TGTGCCAGCAGCTTAGATCCCGGCTTCAGGGAGCTGTTTTTT.

This clonotype showed up many times. V usage is TRBV6-1 and J usage is TRBJ2-5; unclear D gene. CDR3 size: 15 residues. CDR1 is MNHNS, CDR2 SASEGT, per germline. V shed 5 bases and J shed 1 base, with 14 bases lying between them. This chain's CDR3 is CASSLMQAGQETQYF. The CDR3 nucleotides are TGTGCCAGCAGTCTAATGCAGGCAGGCCAAGAGACCCAGTACTTC.

This clonotype was seen just once. The chain uses TRBV18 and TRBJ1-1, with a weak D call TRBD1 (5 bases). The CDR3 runs 14 residues. Germline CDR1 reads KGHSH; CDR2 reads LQKENI. V dropped 5 bases and J dropped 1 base, with 11 bases sitting between them. CDR3 in amino acids: CASSNRQGNTEAFF. The CDR3 coding sequence is TGTGCCAGCTCAAACAGGCAGGGGAACACTGAAGCTTTCTTT.

This clonotype was recorded many times. The chain has TRBV7-2 and TRBJ2-5; tentative D call: TRBD2 (6 bases). The germline V and J ends were trimmed by 0 bases and 0 bases, with 8 bases remaining between them. Germline values: CDR1 SGHTA, CDR2 FQGNSA. CDR3 length equals 15 residues. In DNA, the CDR3 is TGTGCCAGCAGCTTAGCGGGGGGAAACCAAGAGACCCAGTACTTC. This encodes CASSLAGGNQETQYF.

The chain carries TRBV9 and TRBJ1-3; D is perhaps TRBD1 (5 bases). V gave up 0 bases and J gave up 2 bases, with 18 bases separating them. Germline V CDR1 and CDR2: SGDLS, YYNGEE. CDR3 length: 18 amino acids. The CDR3 DNA follows: TGTGCCAGCAGCGTAGCCCCAGGGACGCTGAGTACTGGAAACACCATATATTTT. This codes for CASSVAPGTLSTGNTIYF.

The chain joins TRBV6-2 or TRBV6-3 to TRBJ2-6; no definite D call. Trimming pared 8 bases from V and 0 bases from J, leaving 8 bases between. CDR3 size: 14 residues. Germline lookup yields CDR1 MNHEY and CDR2 SVGEGT. The CDR3 is CASRRSSGANVLTF. Here the CDR3 DNA reads TGTGCCAGCCGACGTAGCTCTGGGGCCAACGTCCTGACTTTC.

This clonotype appeared many times. The chain joins TRBV20-1 to TRBJ2-6, with D unresolved. V lost 1 base and J lost 1, with 2 bases in between. The length of the CDR3 is 13 residues. Germline V CDR1 and CDR2: DFQATT, SNEGSKA (reference sequence). CDR3 coding DNA: TGCAGTGCTAGAGGGTCTGGGGCCAACGTCCTGACTTTC. Its translation is CSARGSGANVLTF.